This TCR beta chain was profiled in a study of tumor-infiltrating lymphocytes in primary liver carcinoma. Across the study: Lesions, classed as T1-T3 N0M0, spanned 4.2 to 10 cm across.

Germline V lookup: CDR1 SQVTM, CDR2 ANQGSEA. J gave up 10 bases and V 6 bases, and 15 bases lay outside the gene matches. The CDR3 totals 13 residues. The input was roughly 0.5 ug total RNA; TCR beta cDNA was made from it with a constant-region primer. Researchers made the TCR beta libraries by running three nested multiplex PCR rounds with slightly modified ARM-PCR. PCR rounds one and two used TRBV1-TRBV30 forward primers with a C-beta reverse primer for around 10 cycles each. TCRdb itself ran the multiplex PCR reads through MiXCR, one entry per CDR3 protein. The sample holds approximately 42,000 distinct CDR3 sequences, 75% seen once. Investigators took RNA and DNA out together from approximately 22-30 mg of unsorted bulk tissue.

Sequenced material: tumor-adjacent normal liver tissue. This clonotype originated in a woman in her twenties or thirties with primary liver carcinoma and hepatitis B virus infection. This sequence joins TRBV29-1 and TRBJ2-7; 7 bases fit TRBD2. CDR3 in amino acids: CSVSGLEYSDQYF. CDR3 DNA sequence: TGCAGCGTCTCCGGACTAGAATATTCCGATCAGTACTTC.